This TCR beta chain comes out of a study of shared clonotypes between healthy human individuals. Sequencing was at deep level. Each cell subset's genomic DNA was divided evenly among several immunoSEQ plates. Method: immunoSEQ multiplex PCR; TCRdb's copy keeps in-frame clones and lacks some. The sample records about 2.1 million clones, over 85% being singletons. Overall study findings and caveats: An effect of sequencing depth on clonotype sharing among donors was expected.

CDR3 length: 14 residues. Germline CDR1 is MNHEY and CDR2 is SMNVEV (reference sequence). With 3 bases clipped from V and 1 base from J, the junction kept 3 bases outside the gene matches. Naive CD8 cells were CD45RO-negative, positively selected for CCR7, excluding terminally differentiated effector memory CD45RA+ cells. Comment on this clone: What it binds is not known. The same CDR3 arises from other DNA sequences in this sample as well.

The genes are TRBV27 and TRBJ2-7, with TRBD2 matching over 7 bases. This receptor was taken from a man between 18 and 29 years old in good health. Some clones in this sample may be carry-over from other donors' samples. The sample taken for sequencing was naive CD8+ T cells from PBMCs. This chain's CDR3 is CASSFAGVSYEQYF. The CDR3 DNA reads TGTGCCAGCAGTTTTGCGGGAGTTTCCTACGAGCAGTACTTC.